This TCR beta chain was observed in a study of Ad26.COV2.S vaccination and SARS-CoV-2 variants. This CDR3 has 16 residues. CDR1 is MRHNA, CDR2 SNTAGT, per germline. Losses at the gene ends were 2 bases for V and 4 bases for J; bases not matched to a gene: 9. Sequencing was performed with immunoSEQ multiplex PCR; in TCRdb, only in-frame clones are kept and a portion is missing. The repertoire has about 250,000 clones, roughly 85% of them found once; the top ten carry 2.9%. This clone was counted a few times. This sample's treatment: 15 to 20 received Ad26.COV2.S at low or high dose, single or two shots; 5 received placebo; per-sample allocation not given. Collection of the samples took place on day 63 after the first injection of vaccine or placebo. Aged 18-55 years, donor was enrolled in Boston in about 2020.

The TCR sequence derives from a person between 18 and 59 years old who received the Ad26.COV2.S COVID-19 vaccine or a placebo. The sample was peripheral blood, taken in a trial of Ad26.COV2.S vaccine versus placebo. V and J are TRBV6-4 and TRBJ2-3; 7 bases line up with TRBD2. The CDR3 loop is CASSDGVGGSPDTQYF. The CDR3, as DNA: TGTGCCAGCAGTGACGGAGTTGGCGGGAGCCCAGATACGCAGTATTTT.